This T cell receptor (beta chain) was sequenced during a study of cytomegalovirus exposure and HLA in healthy donors. Both 60 Vbeta primers and 13 Jbeta primers went into the PCR. The table came from immunoSEQ multiplex PCR; TCRdb's copy has only in-frame clones and leaves some out. In the table there are about 150,000 clones, more than 75% of which are singletons. On this clone itself: Antigen unknown.

Trimming at V came to 6 bases and at J to 5 bases, leaving 3 bases not matched to a gene. Looked up from germline, CDR1 is KGHSH and CDR2 is LQKENI. This CDR3 spans 12 amino acids. Study observations and caveats: In vitro testing confirmed three CMV-associated chains as specific for CMV antigens.

This TCR derives from a male donor in good health and CMV-seronegative. What was sequenced was PBMCs. V and J are TRBV18 and TRBJ2-7; 8 positions match TRBD1. CDR3 sequence reads: CASSRQGNEQYF. The CDR3 coding sequence is TGTGCCAGCTCTCGACAGGGGAACGAGCAGTACTTC.